Listed here are 4 T cell receptor beta chains from one sample, sequenced in a study of control samples from healthy donors and cancer patients. TCRdb's table, derived via immunoSEQ multiplex PCR, lists solely in-frame clones and lacks some. The sample holds about 96,000 clones, approximately 95% seen once. Sequencing was performed on blood. Receptors were obtained from a man aged 18 to 30 in good health.

The genes are TRBV5-6 and TRBJ1-2; D is ambiguous. Per germline, CDR1 SGHDT and CDR2 YYEEEE. This CDR3 spans 14 amino acids. V lost 4 bases, J lost 3 bases, and 13 bases lay in between. This chain's CDR3 is CASSVPAAHYGYTF. The CDR3 region has the DNA TGTGCCAGCAGCGTCCCGGCCGCGCACTATGGCTACACCTTC.

The genes are TRBV2 and TRBJ2-3; 7 bases match TRBD2. The CDR3 is 14 amino acids. CDR1 and CDR2 (germline): SNHLY, FYNNEI. With 8 bases clipped from V and 1 base from J, the junction kept 6 bases outside the gene matches. DNA of the CDR3: TGTGCCAGCCTACGGGGGGAGGGCACAGATACGCAGTATTTT. Amino acids: CASLRGEGTDTQYF.

This sequence joins TRBV3-1 (or the pseudogene TRBV3-2) and TRBJ2-1; 9 bases align to TRBD2. V trimming: 6 bases; J trimming: 5 bases; junction bases outside the gene matches: 11. CDR1 is LGHDT and CDR2 is YNNKEL in the germline V gene (reference sequence). The CDR3 extends over 16 amino acids. The CDR3 is CASRHTGTSRDNEQFF. The CDR3 DNA follows: TGTGCCAGCAGGCACACCGGGACTAGCAGGGACAATGAGCAGTTCTTC.

The table lists this clone with a few counts. The J gene is TRBJ2-1, the V gene TRBV3-1 (or the pseudogene TRBV3-2), with no clear D. Germline V gives CDR1 LGHDT, CDR2 YNNKEL (reference sequence). V was shortened by 3 bases and J by 2 bases, with 14 bases between the two germline ends. The CDR3 spans 16 residues. The CDR3 bases are TGTGCCAGCAGCCACCCCCCATCCGCCGCCTACAATGAGCAGTTCTTC. Translated: CASSHPPSAAYNEQFF.